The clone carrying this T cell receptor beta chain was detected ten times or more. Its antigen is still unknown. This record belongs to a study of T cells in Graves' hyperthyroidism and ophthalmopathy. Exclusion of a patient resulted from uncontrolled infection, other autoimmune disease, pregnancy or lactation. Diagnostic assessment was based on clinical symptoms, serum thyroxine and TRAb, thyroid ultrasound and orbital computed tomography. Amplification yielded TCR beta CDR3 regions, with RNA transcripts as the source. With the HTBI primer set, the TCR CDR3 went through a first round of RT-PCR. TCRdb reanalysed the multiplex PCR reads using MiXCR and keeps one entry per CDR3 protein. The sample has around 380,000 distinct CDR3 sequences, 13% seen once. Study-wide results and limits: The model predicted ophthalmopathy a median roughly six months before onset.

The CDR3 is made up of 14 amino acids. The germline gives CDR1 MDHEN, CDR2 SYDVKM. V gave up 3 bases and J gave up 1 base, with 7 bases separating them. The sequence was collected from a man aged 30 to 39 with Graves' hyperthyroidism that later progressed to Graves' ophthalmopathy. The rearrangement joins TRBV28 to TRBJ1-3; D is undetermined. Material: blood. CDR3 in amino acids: CASSFSGSGNTIYF. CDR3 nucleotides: TGTGCCAGCAGTTTTTCGGGGTCTGGAAACACCATATATTTT. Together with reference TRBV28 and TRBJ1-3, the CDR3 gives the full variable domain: DVKVTQSSRYLVKRTGEKVFLECVQDMDHENMFWYRQDPGLGLRLIYFSYDVKMKEKGDIPEGYSVSREKKERFSLILESASTNQTSMYLCASSFSGSGNTIYFGEGSWLTVV.